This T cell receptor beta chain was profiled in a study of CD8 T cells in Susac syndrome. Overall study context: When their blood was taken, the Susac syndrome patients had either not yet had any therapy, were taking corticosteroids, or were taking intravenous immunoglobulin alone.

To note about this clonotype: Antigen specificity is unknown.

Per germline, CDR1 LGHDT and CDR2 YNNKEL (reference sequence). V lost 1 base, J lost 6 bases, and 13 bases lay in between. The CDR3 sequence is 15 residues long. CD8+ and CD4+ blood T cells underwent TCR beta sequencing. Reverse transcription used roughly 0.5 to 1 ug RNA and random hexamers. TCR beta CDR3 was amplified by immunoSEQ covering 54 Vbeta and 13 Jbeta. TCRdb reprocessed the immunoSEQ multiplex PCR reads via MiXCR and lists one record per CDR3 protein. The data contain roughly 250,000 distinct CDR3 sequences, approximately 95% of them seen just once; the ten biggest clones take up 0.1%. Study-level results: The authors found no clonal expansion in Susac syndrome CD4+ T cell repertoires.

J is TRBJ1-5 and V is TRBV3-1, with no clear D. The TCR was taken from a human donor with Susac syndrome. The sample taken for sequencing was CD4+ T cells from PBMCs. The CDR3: CASSQGNSHGQPQHF. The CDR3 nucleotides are TGTGCCAGCAGCCAAGGAAACTCCCACGGTCAGCCCCAGCATTTT.